The table lists the clone carrying this T cell receptor (beta chain) with a count of one. Its antigen is currently unknown. The data derive from a study of shared clonotypes between healthy human individuals. In the study overall: Aged 18 to 49, the donors were a couple of women and a few men.

Deep-level assay runs were performed. In the original processing: For the immunoSEQ data, sequences were junction-only without quality scores, so filtering differed. The repertoire was sequenced with immunoSEQ multiplex PCR; TCRdb's copy has only in-frame clones and lacks some. V and J calls plus clone size are reproduced from that table; the DNA served to infer D and trimming. Here the sample spans around 1,900,000 clones, roughly 95% being singletons. Broader study findings: The naive CD4 repertoires of a few donors were compared, and approximately 5.3% of clonotypes were shared.

Trimming shortened V by 1 base and J by 0 bases, and 9 bases separated the two germline ends. This CDR3 spans 14 amino acids. The germline gives CDR1 SQVTM, CDR2 ANQGSEA. The naive CD8 subset, CD45RO-negative cells positively selected for CCR7, excluded terminally differentiated effector memory CD45RA+ cells. What was sequenced was naive CD8+ T cells from PBMCs. The sequence derives from a man between 18 and 29 years old in good health. Some clones in this sample may be carry-over from other donors' samples. V gene TRBV29-1 combines with J gene TRBJ1-1; TRBD1 might be the D (5 bases). CDR3 coding DNA: TGCAGCGTTGAAGGGCGGGGGATGAACACTGAAGCTTTCTTT. Translating gives CSVEGRGMNTEAFF. Using reference TRBV29-1 and TRBJ1-1 for the parts outside the CDR3, the full variable domain is SAVISQKPSRDICQRGTSLTIQCQVDSQVTMMFWYRQQPGQSLTLIATANQGSEATYESGFVIDKFPISRPNLTFSTLTVSNMSPEDSSIYLCSVEGRGMNTEAFFGQGTRLTVV.